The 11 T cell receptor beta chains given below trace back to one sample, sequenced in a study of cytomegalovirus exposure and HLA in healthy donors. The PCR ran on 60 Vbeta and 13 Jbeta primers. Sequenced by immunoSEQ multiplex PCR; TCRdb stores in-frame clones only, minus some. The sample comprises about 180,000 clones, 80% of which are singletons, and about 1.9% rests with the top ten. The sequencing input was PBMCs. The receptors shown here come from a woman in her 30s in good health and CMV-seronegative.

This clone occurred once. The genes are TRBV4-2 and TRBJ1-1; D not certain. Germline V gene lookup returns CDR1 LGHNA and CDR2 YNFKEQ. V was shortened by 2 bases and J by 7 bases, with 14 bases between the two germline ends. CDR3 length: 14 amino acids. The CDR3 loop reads CASSQRAGLGEAFF. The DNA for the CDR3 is TGTGCCAGCAGCCAACGAGCAGGTCTCGGTGAAGCTTTCTTT.

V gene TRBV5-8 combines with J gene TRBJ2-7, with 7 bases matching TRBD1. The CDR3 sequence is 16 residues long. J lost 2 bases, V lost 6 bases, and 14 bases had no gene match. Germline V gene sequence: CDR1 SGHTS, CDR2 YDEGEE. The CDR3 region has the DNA TGTGCCAGCAACAACCCAGGGGGAAATTTGGCCTACGAGCAGTACTTC. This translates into CASNNPGGNLAYEQYF.

CDR3 nucleotides: TGTGCCAGCAGTGTACAGGGGTTCTATGGCTACACCTTC. Its translation is CASSVQGFYGYTF. The V gene is TRBV25-1, the J gene TRBJ1-2, with 7 nucleotides matching TRBD1. Germline V gene lookup returns CDR1 MGHDK and CDR2 SYGVNS. There are 13 residues in the CDR3. J gave up 4 bases and V 4 bases, and 3 bases lay outside the gene matches.

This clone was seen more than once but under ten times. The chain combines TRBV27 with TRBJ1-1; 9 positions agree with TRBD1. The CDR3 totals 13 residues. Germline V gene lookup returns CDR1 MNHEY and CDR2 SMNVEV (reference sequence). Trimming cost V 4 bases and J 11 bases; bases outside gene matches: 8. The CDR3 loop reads CASSSGQGKVAFF. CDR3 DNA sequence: TGTGCCAGCAGTTCCGGACAGGGGAAGGTGGCTTTCTTT.

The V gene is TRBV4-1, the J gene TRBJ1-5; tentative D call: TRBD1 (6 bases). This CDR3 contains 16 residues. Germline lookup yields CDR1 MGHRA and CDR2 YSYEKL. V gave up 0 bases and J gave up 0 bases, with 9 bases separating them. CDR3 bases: TGCGCCAGCAGCCAAGAACAGGGAAATAGCAATCAGCCCCAGCATTTT. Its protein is CASSQEQGNSNQPQHF.

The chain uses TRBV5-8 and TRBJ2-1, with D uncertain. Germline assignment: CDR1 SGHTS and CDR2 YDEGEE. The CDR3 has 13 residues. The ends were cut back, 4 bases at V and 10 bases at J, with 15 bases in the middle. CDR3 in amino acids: CASSALTRGEQFF. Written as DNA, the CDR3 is TGTGCCAGCAGCGCGCTAACTCGAGGCGAGCAGTTCTTC. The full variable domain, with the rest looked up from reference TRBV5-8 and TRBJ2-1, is EAGVTQSPTHLIKTRGQQATLRCSPISGHTSVYWYQQALGLGLQFLLWYDEGEERNRGNFPPRFSGRQFPNYSSELNVNALELEDSALYLCASSALTRGEQFFGPGTRLTVL.

The CDR3 loop is CASSSPGTADQSDTGELFF. The CDR3 DNA sequence: TGTGCCAGCAGCTCCCCCGGGACAGCCGACCAATCGGACACCGGGGAGCTGTTTTTT. The chain is built from TRBV7-9 and TRBJ2-2; 7 bases align to TRBD1. V lost 4 bases to trimming and J lost 3 bases; unmatched junction nucleotides: 17. Looked up from germline, CDR1 is SEHNR and CDR2 is FQNEAQ (reference sequence). CDR3 length: 19 residues.

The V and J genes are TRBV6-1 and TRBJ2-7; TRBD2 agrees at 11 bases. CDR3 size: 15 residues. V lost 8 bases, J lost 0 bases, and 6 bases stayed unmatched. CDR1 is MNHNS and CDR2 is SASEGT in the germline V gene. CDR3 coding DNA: TGTGCCAGCGGTCAACTAGCGGGGGCCTCCTACGAGCAGTACTTC. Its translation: CASGQLAGASYEQYF.

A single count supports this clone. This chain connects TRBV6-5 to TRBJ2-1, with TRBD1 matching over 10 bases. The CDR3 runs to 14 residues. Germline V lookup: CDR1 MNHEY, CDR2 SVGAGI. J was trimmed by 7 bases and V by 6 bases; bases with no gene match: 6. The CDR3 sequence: CASRRQGAVNEQFF. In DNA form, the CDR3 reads TGTGCCAGCAGACGACAGGGGGCTGTAAATGAGCAGTTCTTC.

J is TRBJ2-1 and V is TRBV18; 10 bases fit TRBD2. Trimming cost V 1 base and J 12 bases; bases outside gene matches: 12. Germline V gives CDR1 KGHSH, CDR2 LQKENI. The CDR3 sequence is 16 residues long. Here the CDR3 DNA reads TGTGCCAGCTCACCACAGAGCGGGGGGGCTTCGGAAGGGCAGTTCTTC. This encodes CASSPQSGGASEGQFF.

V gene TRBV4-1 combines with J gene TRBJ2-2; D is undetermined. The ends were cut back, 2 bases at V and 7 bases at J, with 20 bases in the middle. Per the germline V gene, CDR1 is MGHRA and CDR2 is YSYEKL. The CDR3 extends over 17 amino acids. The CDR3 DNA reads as TGCGCCAGCAGCCAACCCATTATCCCTACTATTTTCGGGGAGCTGTTTTTT. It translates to CASSQPIIPTIFGELFF.